Shown below are 8 T cell receptor beta chains from a single sample sequenced in a study of tumor-infiltrating lymphocytes in primary liver carcinoma (dated by TCRdb to 2015 to 2018). The sample was run on an Illumina HiSeq 2500. Using a constant-region primer and ProtoScript II reverse transcriptase, TCRbeta-specific cDNA was reverse-transcribed from about 0.45 ug total RNA. The TCRbeta libraries were prepared through three rounds of nested multiplex PCR following a slightly modified ARM-PCR procedure. Each of the first two PCR rounds ran for about 10 cycles and used multiplex TRBV1-TRBV30 forward primers together with a Cbeta reverse primer. TCRdb redid the processing of the public reads, applying fastp at Q25 and MiXCR, and retained in-frame beta chains. Identical CDR3 proteins give one entry, which carries the most common genes and DNA. The table for this sample lists more than 150,000 distinct CDR3 sequences; 50% to 75% of them were counted only once. The top ten constitute less than 75% of the sample.

RNA from unsorted whole blood was extracted with TRIzol reagent, and germline DNA was obtained with the DNeasy Blood & Tissue kit. What was sequenced was peripheral blood. The receptors shown here come from a man in his forties with primary liver carcinoma and hepatitis B virus infection.

This sequence joins TRBV2 and TRBJ1-4; 7 bases match TRBD1. Germline trimming cut 6 bases from V and 8 bases from J; bases unmatched to any gene: 12. The V gene's germline CDR1 is SNHLY and CDR2 FYNNEI. The CDR3 totals 15 residues. CDR3 loop: CASSYQGGAGEKLFF. For the CDR3, the DNA is TGTGCCAGCAGCTACCAAGGGGGCGCGGGAGAAAAACTGTTTTTT.

The gene calls are TRBV5-6 and TRBJ2-7; D is perhaps TRBD2 (6 bases). The V gene's germline CDR1 is SGHDT and CDR2 YYEEEE. Trimming cost V 0 bases and J 4 bases, with 14 bases left between them. The CDR3 is 15 residues long. CDR3 amino acids: CASSLDVPAGYEQYF. The CDR3 DNA is TGTGCCAGCAGCTTGGATGTACCGGCGGGGTACGAGCAGTACTTC. Using reference TRBV5-6 and TRBJ2-7 for the parts outside the CDR3, the full variable domain is DAGVTQSPTHLIKTRGQQVTLRCSPKSGHDTVSWYQQALGQGPQFIFQYYEEEERQRGNFPDRFSGHQFPNYSSELNVNALLLGDSALYLCASSLDVPAGYEQYFGPGTRLTVT.

This clonotype occurred a few times. The CDR3 DNA is TGTGCCAGCAGCTCGGGACTATCCAATGAGCAGTTCTTC. It yields the protein CASSSGLSNEQFF. The rearrangement links TRBV5-6 to TRBJ2-1; 7 bases are shared with TRBD2. With 3 bases clipped from V and 6 bases from J, the junction kept 3 bases outside the gene matches. Germline V gene sequence: CDR1 SGHDT, CDR2 YYEEEE. The CDR3 is made up of 13 amino acids.

The table lists this clonotype with a few counts. This sequence joins TRBV6-5 and TRBJ2-1; TRBD2 is a possible D gene (6 bases). V was cut by 0 bases and J by 6 bases, with 12 bases left in between. Germline CDR1 MNHEY, CDR2 SVGAGI. This CDR3 is 15 amino acids long. The CDR3: CASSYSSWGGNEQFF. Here the CDR3 DNA reads TGTGCCAGCAGTTACTCGTCATGGGGAGGCAATGAGCAGTTCTTC.

This clonotype was seen many times. V gene TRBV11-2 combines with J gene TRBJ2-1, with no clear D. With 3 bases removed from V and 0 bases from J, the gap between germline ends came to 6 bases. CDR1 and CDR2 from the germline V gene are SGHAT and FQNNGV. CDR3 size: 14 residues. The CDR3, as DNA: TGTGCCAGCAGCTTCATAGCCTCCTACAATGAGCAGTTCTTC. Translating gives CASSFIASYNEQFF.

The CDR3 here is CASLQSGVLRTEAFF. As DNA, the CDR3 is TGTGCCAGCCTACAATCGGGAGTGTTGCGCACTGAAGCTTTCTTT. This chain uses TRBV18 with TRBJ1-1, with D uncertain. The germline V gene has CDR1 KGHSH and CDR2 LQKENI. The V gene lost 8 bases and the J gene lost 4 bases, with 20 bases spanning the gap. The CDR3 has 15 amino acids.

This clonotype was counted at least ten times. The V gene is TRBV11-2, the J gene TRBJ2-1; the D gene could be TRBD1 or TRBD2 (5 bases each). Trimming pared 3 bases from V and 15 bases from J, leaving 15 bases between. CDR3 length: 12 amino acids. The germline V gene encodes CDR1 SGHAT and CDR2 FQNNGV. CDR3 protein: CASSFKTGTRFF. As DNA, the CDR3 is TGTGCCAGCAGCTTTAAAACCGGGACGCGGTTCTTC.

For this clonotype: Germline is not matched at one junction end, which may reflect a read error. The chain recombines TRBV11-2 with TRBJ2-3; D may be TRBD2 (6 bases). The CDR3 spans 15 residues. Germline V lookup: CDR1 SGHAT, CDR2 FQNNGV. CDR3 region: CASSLLAASIDTQYF. The CDR3 DNA follows: TGTGCCAGCAGCCTATTAGCGGCTAGCATAGATACGCAGTATTTT.